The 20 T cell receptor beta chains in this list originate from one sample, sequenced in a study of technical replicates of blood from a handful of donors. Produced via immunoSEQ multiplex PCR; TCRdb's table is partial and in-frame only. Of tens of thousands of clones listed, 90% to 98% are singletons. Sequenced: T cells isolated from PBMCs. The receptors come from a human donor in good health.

The DNA of the CDR3 is TGTGCCAGCAGTGAAAGCGGGCTAGCAGACTACGAGCAGTACTTC. As protein: CASSESGLADYEQYF. The V and J genes are TRBV2 and TRBJ2-7, with D maybe TRBD2 (6 bases). The CDR3 runs 15 residues. Germline V gene lookup returns CDR1 SNHLY and CDR2 FYNNEI. With 2 bases removed from V and 3 bases from J, the gap between germline ends came to 14 bases.

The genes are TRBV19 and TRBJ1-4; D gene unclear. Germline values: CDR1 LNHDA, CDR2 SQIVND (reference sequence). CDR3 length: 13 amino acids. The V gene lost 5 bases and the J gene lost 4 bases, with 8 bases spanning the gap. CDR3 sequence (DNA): TGTGCCAGTAGTTCAAGGAGTAATGAAAAACTGTTTTTT. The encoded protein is CASSSRSNEKLFF.

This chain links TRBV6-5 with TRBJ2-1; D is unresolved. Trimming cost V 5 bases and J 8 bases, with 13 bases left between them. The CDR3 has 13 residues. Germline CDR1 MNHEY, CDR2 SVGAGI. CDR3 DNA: TGTGCCAGCAGTGCCCAGGTCGGTCATGAGCAGTTCTTC. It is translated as CASSAQVGHEQFF.

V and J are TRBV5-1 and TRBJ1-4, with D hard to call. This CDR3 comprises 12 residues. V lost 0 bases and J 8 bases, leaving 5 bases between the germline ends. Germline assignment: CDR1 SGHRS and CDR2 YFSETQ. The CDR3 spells CASSLDLEKLFF. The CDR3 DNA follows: TGCGCCAGCAGCTTGGACCTAGAAAAACTGTTTTTT. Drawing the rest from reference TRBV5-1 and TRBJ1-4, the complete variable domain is KAGVTQTPRYLIKTRGQQVTLSCSPISGHRSVSWYQQTPGQGLQFLFEYFSETQRNKGNFPGRFSGRQFSNSRSEMNVSTLELGDSALYLCASSLDLEKLFFGSGTQLSVL.

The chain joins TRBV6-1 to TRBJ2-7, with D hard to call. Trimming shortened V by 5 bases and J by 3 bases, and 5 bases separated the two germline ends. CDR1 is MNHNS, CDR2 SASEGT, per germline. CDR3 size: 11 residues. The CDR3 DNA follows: TGTGCCAGCAGTCTTTACTACGAGCAGTACTTC. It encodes CASSLYYEQYF.

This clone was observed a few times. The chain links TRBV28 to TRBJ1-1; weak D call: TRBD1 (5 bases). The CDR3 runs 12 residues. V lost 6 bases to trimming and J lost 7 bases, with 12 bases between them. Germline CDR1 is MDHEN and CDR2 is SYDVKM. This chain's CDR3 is CASRTTGYEAFF. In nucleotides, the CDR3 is TGTGCCAGCAGGACAACAGGTTATGAAGCTTTCTTT.

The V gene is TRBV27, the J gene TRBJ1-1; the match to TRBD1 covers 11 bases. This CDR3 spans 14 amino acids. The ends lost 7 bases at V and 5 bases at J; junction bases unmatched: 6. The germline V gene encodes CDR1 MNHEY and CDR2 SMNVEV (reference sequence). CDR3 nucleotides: TGTGCCAGCAATCCGGACAGGGGGCTGACTGAAGCTTTCTTT. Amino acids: CASNPDRGLTEAFF.

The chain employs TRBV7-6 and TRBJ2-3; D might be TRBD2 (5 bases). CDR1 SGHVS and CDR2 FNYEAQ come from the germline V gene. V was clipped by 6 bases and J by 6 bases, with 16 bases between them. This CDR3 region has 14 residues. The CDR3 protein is CASRDLGRFDTQYF. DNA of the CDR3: TGTGCCAGCAGGGACCTAGGGAGATTTGATACGCAGTATTTT.

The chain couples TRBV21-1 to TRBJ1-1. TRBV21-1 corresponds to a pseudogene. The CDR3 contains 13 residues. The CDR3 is CASSKVKNTEAFF. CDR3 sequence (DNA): TGTGCCAGCAGCAAAGTAAAGAACACTGAAGCTTTCTTT.

The CDR3 is CASSWGLAGGLNEQFF. CDR3 in DNA: TGTGCCAGCAGCTGGGGACTAGCGGGAGGGTTGAATGAGCAGTTCTTC. The V call is TRBV5-6, the J call TRBJ2-1, with 16 bases matching TRBD2. This CDR3 comprises 16 residues. Germline loops: CDR1 SGHDT, CDR2 YYEEEE. Losses at the gene ends were 3 bases for V and 7 bases for J; bases not matched to a gene: 4.

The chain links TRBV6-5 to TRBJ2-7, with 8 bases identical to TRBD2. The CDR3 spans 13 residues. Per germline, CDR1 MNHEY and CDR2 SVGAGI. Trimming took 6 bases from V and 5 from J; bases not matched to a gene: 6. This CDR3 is CASRSSGYDEQYF. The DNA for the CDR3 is TGTGCCAGCAGGTCTAGCGGGTACGACGAGCAGTACTTC.

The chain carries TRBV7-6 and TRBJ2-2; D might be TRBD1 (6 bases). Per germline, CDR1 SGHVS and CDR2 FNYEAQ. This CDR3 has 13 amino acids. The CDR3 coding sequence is TGTGGTTATGCGGACAGCAACACCGGGGAGCTGTTTTTT. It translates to CGYADSNTGELFF.

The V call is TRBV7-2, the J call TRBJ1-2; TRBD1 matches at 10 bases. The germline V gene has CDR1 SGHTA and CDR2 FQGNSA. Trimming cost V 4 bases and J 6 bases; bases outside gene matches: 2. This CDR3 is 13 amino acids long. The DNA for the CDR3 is TGTGCCAGCAGCTATGGGACAGGGGATGGCTACACCTTC. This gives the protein CASSYGTGDGYTF.

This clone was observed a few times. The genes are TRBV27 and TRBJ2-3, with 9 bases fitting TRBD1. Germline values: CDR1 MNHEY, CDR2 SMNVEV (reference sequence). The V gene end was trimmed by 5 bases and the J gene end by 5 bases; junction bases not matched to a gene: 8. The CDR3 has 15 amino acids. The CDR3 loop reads CASSPLMGQGDTQYF. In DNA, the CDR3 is TGTGCCAGCAGTCCCCTTATGGGACAGGGAGATACGCAGTATTTT.

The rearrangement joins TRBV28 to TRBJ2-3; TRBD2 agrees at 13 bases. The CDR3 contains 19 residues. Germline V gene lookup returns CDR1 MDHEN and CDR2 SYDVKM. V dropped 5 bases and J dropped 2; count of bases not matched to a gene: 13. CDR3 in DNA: TGTGCCAGCAGTAACCGGACTAGCGGGAGTTTGATCATCACAGATACGCAGTATTTT. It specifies CASSNRTSGSLIITDTQYF.

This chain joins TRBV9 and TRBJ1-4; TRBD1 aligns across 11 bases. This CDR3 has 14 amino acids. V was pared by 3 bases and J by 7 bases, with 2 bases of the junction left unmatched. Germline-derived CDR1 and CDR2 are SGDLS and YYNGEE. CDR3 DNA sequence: TGTGCCAGCAGCGGCGGGACAGGGGGTGAAAAACTGTTTTTT. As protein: CASSGGTGGEKLFF. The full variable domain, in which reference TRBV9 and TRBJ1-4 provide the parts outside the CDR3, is DSGVTQTPKHLITATGQRVTLRCSPRSGDLSVYWYQQSLDQGLQFLIQYYNGEERAKGNILERFSAQQFPDLHSELNLSSLELGDSALYFCASSGGTGGEKLFFGSGTQLSVL.

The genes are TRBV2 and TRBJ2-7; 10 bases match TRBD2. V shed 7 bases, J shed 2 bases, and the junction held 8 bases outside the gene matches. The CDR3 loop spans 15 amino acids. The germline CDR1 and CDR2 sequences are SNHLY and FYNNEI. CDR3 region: CASTGWGLATYEQYF. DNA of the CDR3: TGTGCCAGCACCGGTTGGGGACTAGCGACCTACGAGCAGTACTTC.

CDR3 nucleotides: TGTGCCAGCAGCCAAGATCGCCCCGGGTCCTCAACTAATGAAAAACTGTTTTTT. Protein: CASSQDRPGSSTNEKLFF. The chain employs TRBV4-2 and TRBJ1-4; D is uncertain. Germline V CDR1 and CDR2: LGHNA, YNFKEQ. The CDR3 loop spans 18 amino acids. V lost 0 bases and J lost 0, with 14 bases in between.

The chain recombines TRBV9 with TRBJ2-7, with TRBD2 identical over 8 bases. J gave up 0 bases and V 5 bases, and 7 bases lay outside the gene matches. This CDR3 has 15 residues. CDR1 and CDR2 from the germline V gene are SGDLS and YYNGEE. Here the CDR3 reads CASSIGLASSYEQYF. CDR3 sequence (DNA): TGTGCCAGCAGTATTGGACTAGCTAGCTCCTACGAGCAGTACTTC.

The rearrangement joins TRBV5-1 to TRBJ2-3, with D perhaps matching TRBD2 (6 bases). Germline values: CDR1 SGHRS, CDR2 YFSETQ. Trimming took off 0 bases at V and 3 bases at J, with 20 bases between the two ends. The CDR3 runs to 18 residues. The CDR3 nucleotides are TGCGCCAGCAGCTTGGATGGGACTTTCCCCCTTAGGACAGATACGCAGTATTTT. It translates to CASSLDGTFPLRTDTQYF.